The 5 T cell receptor beta chains in this list originate from one sample, sequenced in a study of blood T cell repertoires in COVID-19 (dated by TCRdb to the early 2020s). The library relied on the immunoSEQ multiplex PCR assay. The clones in this table, taken by TCRdb from immuneACCESS, are in-frame only. Not every clone is retained; where verified, under half of the shortfall comes from an unresolved V gene, and the cause of the rest is unknown. This sample has about 200,000 clones in its table, and more than 70% of those were observed once. Around 6% of the sample comes from the top ten. The specimen sequenced was PBMCs or T cells enriched from blood (not recorded which). These receptors were taken from a man aged 40-49 years with acute COVID-19.

CDR3 coding DNA: TGTGCCAGCAGCTTAGTCTTTAACACAGATACGCAGTATTTT. Translation: CASSLVFNTDTQYF. The rearrangement joins TRBV7-6 to TRBJ2-3; no clear D. Germline V lookup: CDR1 SGHVS, CDR2 FNYEAQ. Deletions cut 1 base from V and 2 bases from J, with 7 bases between. This CDR3 spans 14 amino acids.

The V gene is TRBV11-3, the J gene TRBJ2-5; TRBD2 aligns across 9 bases. CDR1 SGHNT and CDR2 YENEEA come from the germline V gene. V was clipped by 4 bases and J by 4 bases; unmatched bases: 7. CDR3 length: 15 residues. CDR3 in DNA: TGTGCCAGCAGCTCCGGGGTAGCGGGAGCAGAGACCCAGTACTTC. Translation: CASSSGVAGAETQYF.

V is TRBV27 and J is TRBJ2-7, with a tentative D call TRBD1 (6 bases). CDR3 size: 14 residues. Germline CDR1 MNHEY, CDR2 SMNVEV (reference sequence). Deletions cut 8 bases from V and 7 bases from J, with 21 bases between. The CDR3 coding sequence is TGTGCCAGCCTAACTCCTCCGGGACACCCGGAGCAGTACTTC. Translated: CASLTPPGHPEQYF.

This sequence joins TRBV6-2 or TRBV6-3 and TRBJ2-5; 10 nucleotides match TRBD1. V lost 4 bases, J lost 7 bases, and 9 bases stayed unmatched. This CDR3 contains 15 residues. Looked up from germline, CDR1 is MNHEY and CDR2 is SVGEGT. The CDR3 protein is CASSLLGQGVRTQYF. The CDR3 region has the DNA TGTGCCAGCAGTTTATTAGGACAGGGGGTTAGGACCCAGTACTTC.

The chain links TRBV9 to TRBJ2-4, with 7 bases matching TRBD2. In germline, CDR1 is SGDLS, CDR2 YYNGEE. V shed 3 bases and J 3 bases; nucleotides not matched to a gene: 15. The CDR3 sequence is 18 residues long. CDR3 protein: CASSAYPRAGLGKNIQYF. The CDR3 DNA reads TGTGCCAGCAGCGCTTACCCCCGAGCGGGATTGGGCAAAAACATTCAGTACTTC.